Given below is one TCR beta chain in context. The clone's antigen remains unknown. Qualities for individual bases were not recorded, and no much larger clone is one base off. CDR1 and CDR2, per the germline V gene, are MDHEN and SYDVKM. Spanning cysteine to phenylalanine, the CDR3 consists of 17 amino acids. This entry keeps only the CDR3 DNA: 51 bases, framed from base 1. The germline V end is reduced by 5 bases and the J end by 4 bases; junction bases left unmatched: 10. The sample belongs to a study of shared clonotypes between healthy human individuals (dated by TCRdb to between 2020 and 2021). At the level of the whole study: A couple of women and three men aged 18 to 49 years were included in the cohort. Per donor, three plates each were used for CD4 naive and CD4 memory, two for CD8 naive, and one for CD8 memory. Between about 0.9 and 10 billion PBMCs per donor were obtained by leukapheresis. To increase sequencing depth and limit assay-specific biases, TCR repertoire library preparation and sequencing were carried out by different laboratories using diverse techniques. The study deeply sequenced blood TCR repertoires of about five healthy adults to estimate repertoire size and the extent of clonotype sharing between individuals.

The paper as a whole reports these results and caveats: About 5% of naive CD4, around 3.6% of naive CD8, roughly 2.4% of memory CD4, and about 0.4% of memory CD8 clonotypes were shared across several donors. Naive subsets generally had larger estimated clonotype richness than memory subsets did. Only blood was sampled, and tissue TCR repertoires likely differ from those in blood. The small number of donors limited the genetic and exposure-history diversity represented. Pairwise subsampling led to the expectation that sequencing depth would affect the degree of clonotype sharing among donors. Rarefaction of sorted-subset datasets indicated incomplete sequencing despite the large sequencing depth. Compared with non-shared clonotypes, clonotypes shared by all four sorted-subset donors had higher generation probabilities.

The donors were healthy, HIV-negative adults with no recently reported acute infections or vaccinations. Only Caucasian adults living in Nashville, Tennessee, USA were represented among the donors. CD4+ T cells were enriched by magnetic negative selection; naive cells were then positively selected on CD45RA, and the negative fraction formed the memory subset. Blood was collected by leukapheresis, and PBMCs were isolated by Ficoll-Histopaque density gradient centrifugation and then cryopreserved in liquid nitrogen vapor phase. Purity and quantity of every magnetically sorted T cell population were checked by analytical flow cytometry. Genomic DNA was isolated from each sorted fraction and quantified by UV absorbance on a Nanodrop 2000c. Using the deep immunoSEQ assay, multiplex PCR amplified TCR CDR3 regions from genomic DNA. For each cell subset, the extracted genomic DNA was distributed evenly across all wells of several immunoSEQ 96-well plates, and each plate served as one replicate. For sorted subsets, each replicate PCR was loaded with around 220 ng genomic DNA, equivalent to 30,000 or so T cell genomes. Purified libraries were quantified with a Qubit 3.0 fluorometer, sized on a Bioanalyzer 2100, and re-quantified with the KAPA Library Quantification kit. A separate single-read 150-cycle Illumina NextSeq 550 flow cell was used to sequence each immunoSEQ 96-well plate. The authors processed their data as follows. The immunoSEQ output contained only junctional sequences without quality scores, so filtering could not match that applied to full-length reads. To assign V/J genes and CDR3, sequences were annotated using PyIR, a Python wrapper for IgBLAST v1.9, with IMGT germline references. Reads were removed for weak V/J assignments (E-value above 1e-6), missing CDR3, stop codons, out-of-frame junctions, or ambiguous translated residues. V3J clonotypes were defined as sequences sharing an identical inferred V gene, J gene, and CDR3 amino acid sequence. Percentage overlap between repertoires was calculated by dividing the number of shared unique clonotypes by the size of the smaller repertoire. Three approaches were used to assess repertoire richness: RTK rarefaction, the Chao1 estimator, and Recon v2.1 estimates of unobserved clonotypes. OLGA was used to compute generation probabilities for all TCRbeta clonotypes that the gDNA method yielded from a handful of donors. What TCRdb holds here is the immuneACCESS table cut down to in-frame rearrangements. Part of the clones is not present; checked against another copy, under half of the missing clones reflect an unresolved V gene, and the others are unexplained. For V, J and clone size, that table is used; D and trimming come from the DNA. The sample data list hundreds of thousands of clones, and roughly 70% of these were observed just once. The ten largest clones capture about 1.8% of the sample.

This chain joins TRBV28 to TRBJ2-2; TRBD1 lines up with 10 middle nucleotides. The receptor's source is a woman under 40 in good health. Sequencing was performed on memory CD4+ T cells sorted from blood. The cell subset or site label for this specimen denotes: CD45RA-negative fraction. The bases read TGTGCCAGCAGTCCCCGACAGGGGGCGCGCCGCACCGGGGAGCTGTTTTTT. Translation gives CASSPRQGARRTGELFF. The CDR3 plus the reference TRBV28 and TRBJ2-2 genes for the other parts give the full variable domain: DVKVTQSSRYLVKRTGEKVFLECVQDMDHENMFWYRQDPGLGLRLIYFSYDVKMKEKGDIPEGYSVSREKKERFSLILESASTNQTSMYLCASSPRQGARRTGELFFGEGSRLTVL.